There are many counts of the clone carrying this TCR beta chain. In TCRdb, the 5' RACE reads were re-called with MiXCR into one record per CDR3 protein. The top ten clones hold 8.1% of a sample with about 160,000 distinct CDR3 sequences, 3% to 4% of them seen once. This specimen comes from a study of identical twins. Looked up from germline, CDR1 is LGHNA and CDR2 is YSLEER. The CDR3 is 17 amino acids. Trimming at V came to 0 bases and at J to 4 bases, leaving 8 bases not matched to a gene. The rearrangement links TRBV4-3 to TRBJ2-3; 9 nucleotides line up with TRBD2. The sequenced sample consisted of memory T cells sorted from blood. This clonotype was obtained from a man aged 18 to 29 in good health. The CDR3 sequence: CASSQEPSGRLSDTQYF. The CDR3 DNA follows: TGCGCCAGCAGCCAAGAGCCGAGCGGGAGGTTGTCAGATACGCAGTATTTT.